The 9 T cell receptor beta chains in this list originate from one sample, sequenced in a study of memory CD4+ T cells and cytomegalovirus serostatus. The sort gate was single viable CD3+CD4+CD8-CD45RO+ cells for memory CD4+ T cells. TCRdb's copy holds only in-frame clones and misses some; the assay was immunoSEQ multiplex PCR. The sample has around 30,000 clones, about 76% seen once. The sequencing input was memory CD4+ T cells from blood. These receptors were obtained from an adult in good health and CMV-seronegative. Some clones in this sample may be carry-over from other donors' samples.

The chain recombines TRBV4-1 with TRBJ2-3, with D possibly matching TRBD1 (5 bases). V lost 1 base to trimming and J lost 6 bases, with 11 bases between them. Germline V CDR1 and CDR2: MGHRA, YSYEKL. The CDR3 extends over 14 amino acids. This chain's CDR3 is CASSQAGLLDTQYF. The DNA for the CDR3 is TGCGCCAGCAGCCAAGCAGGGTTATTGGATACGCAGTATTTT.

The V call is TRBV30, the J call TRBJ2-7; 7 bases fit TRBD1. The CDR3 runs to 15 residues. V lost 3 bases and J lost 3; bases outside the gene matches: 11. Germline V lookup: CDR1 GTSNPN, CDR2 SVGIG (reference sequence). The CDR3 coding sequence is TGTGCCTGGAGCGGAACCGACAGGGTAGGCTACGAGCAGTACTTC. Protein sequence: CAWSGTDRVGYEQYF.

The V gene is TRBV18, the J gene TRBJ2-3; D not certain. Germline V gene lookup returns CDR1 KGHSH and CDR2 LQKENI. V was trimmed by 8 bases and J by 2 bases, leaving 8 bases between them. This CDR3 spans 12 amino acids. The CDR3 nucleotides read TGTGCCAGCGGAAAGTTCACAGATACGCAGTATTTT. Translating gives CASGKFTDTQYF.

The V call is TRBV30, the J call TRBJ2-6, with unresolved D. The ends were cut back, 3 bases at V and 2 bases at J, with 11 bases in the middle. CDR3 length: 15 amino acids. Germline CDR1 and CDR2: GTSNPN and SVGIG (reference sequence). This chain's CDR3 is CAWSVPRAGANVLTF. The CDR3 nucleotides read TGTGCCTGGAGCGTGCCCCGGGCTGGGGCCAACGTCCTGACTTTC.

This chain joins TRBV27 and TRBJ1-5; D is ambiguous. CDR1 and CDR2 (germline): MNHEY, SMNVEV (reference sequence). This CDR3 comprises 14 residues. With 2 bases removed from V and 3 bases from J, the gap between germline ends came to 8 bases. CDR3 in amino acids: CASSLTWSNQPQHF. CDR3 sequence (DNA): TGTGCCAGCAGTTTAACTTGGTCCAATCAGCCCCAGCATTTT.

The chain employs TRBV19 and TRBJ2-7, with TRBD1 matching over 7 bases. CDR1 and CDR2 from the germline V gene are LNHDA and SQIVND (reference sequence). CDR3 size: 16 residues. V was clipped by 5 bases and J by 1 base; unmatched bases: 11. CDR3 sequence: CASSVNLRDSSYEQYF. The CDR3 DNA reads TGTGCCAGTAGTGTCAACCTCCGGGACAGTTCCTACGAGCAGTACTTC.

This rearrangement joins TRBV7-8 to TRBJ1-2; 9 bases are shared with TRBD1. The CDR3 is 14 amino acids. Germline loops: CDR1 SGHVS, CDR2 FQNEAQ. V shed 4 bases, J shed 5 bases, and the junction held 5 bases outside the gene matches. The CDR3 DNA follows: TGTGCCAGCAGCTCGGGACAGGGTGGTTATGGCTACACCTTC. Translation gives CASSSGQGGYGYTF.

CDR3 sequence (DNA): TGTGCCAGCAGCTTGGGGCCACAGGGGAGAGGTGCAGATACGCAGTATTTT. Protein sequence: CASSLGPQGRGADTQYF. The rearrangement joins TRBV5-5 to TRBJ2-3, with 7 bases lining up with TRBD1. V shed 0 bases, J shed 4 bases, and the junction held 11 bases outside the gene matches. This CDR3 has 17 amino acids. Germline loops: CDR1 SGHKS, CDR2 YYEKEE (reference sequence).

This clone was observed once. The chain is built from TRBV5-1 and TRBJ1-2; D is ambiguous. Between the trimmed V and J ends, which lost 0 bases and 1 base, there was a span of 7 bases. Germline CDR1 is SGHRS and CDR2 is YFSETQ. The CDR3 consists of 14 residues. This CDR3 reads CASSLGPFNYGYTF. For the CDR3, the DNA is TGCGCCAGCAGCTTGGGACCGTTTAACTATGGCTACACCTTC.